The subject of this entry is one TCR beta chain. This record comes from a study of human T cells and chemical hapten exposure. Study details: Patients had diphenylcyclopropenone applied to the scalp weekly throughout the approximately 22-week study.

Time point given: pre-sensitization, week 0. Treatment meaning: therapeutic diphenylcyclopropenone sensitization with weekly scalp DPC. TCRdb passed the RACE reads through MiXCR, listing each CDR3 protein once. Of about 120,000 distinct CDR3 sequences in the sample, less than 15% were seen once. The V end lost 0 bases, the J end lost 7 bases, and 13 bases lay between the germline ends. This CDR3 region has 15 residues. Germline CDR1 LGHNA, CDR2 YSLEER. This receptor was identified in a woman aged 18-29 years with alopecia areata. Some clones in this sample may be carry-over from other donors' samples. The chain carries TRBV4-3 and TRBJ1-5; tentatively, D is TRBD1 (5 bases). Sequencing used whole blood, obtained in connection with sensitization to the hapten diphenylcyclopropenone (DPC). The CDR3 reads CASSQDRGGIQPQHF. In DNA form, the CDR3 reads TGCGCCAGCAGCCAAGATCGCGGGGGGATCCAGCCCCAGCATTTT.